This is a list of T cell receptor beta chains from one sample in a study of blood T cell repertoires in COVID-19. TCRdb's copy holds only in-frame clones and misses some; the assay was immunoSEQ multiplex PCR. The sample lists some 130,000 clones, more than 75% occurring once. Sequencing was performed on peripheral blood. The source of these receptors is a man in his fifties or sixties who had recovered from COVID-19. CDR3s include the opening cysteine and the closing phenylalanine or tryptophan. The order of the fields is J gene, D gene, clone size, V gene, CDR3 DNA, CDR3 protein. A D gene is named only where the DNA matches it firmly. Clone size appears in some rows only: once, few, many, or a class for an expanded clone.

J: TRBJ1-4; D: TRBD1; size: -; V: TRBV19; DNA: TGTGCCAGTAAGAACAGGGGTGATAATGAAAAACTGTTTTTT; CDR3: CASKNRGDNEKLFF
J: TRBJ1-4; D: -; size: -; V: TRBV28; DNA: TGTGCCAGCACGGGGGGTGGGGCCCTAATCGAAAAACTGTTTTTT; CDR3: CASTGGGALIEKLFF
J: TRBJ2-5; D: -; size: many; V: TRBV7-2; DNA: TGTGCCAGCAGCTCGTGGACGGAGGGGACCCAGTACTTC; CDR3: CASSSWTEGTQYF
J: TRBJ1-1; D: -; size: -; V: TRBV19; DNA: TGTGCCAGTAGTACTCCCCCCGGGACAGAAGCTTTCTTT; CDR3: CASSTPPGTEAFF
J: TRBJ2-7; D: -; size: -; V: TRBV28; DNA: TGTGCCAGCGCCCAGGGCATGAACTACGAGCAGTACTTC; CDR3: CASAQGMNYEQYF
J: TRBJ1-4; D: -; size: -; V: TRBV6-2/TRBV6-3; DNA: TGTGCCAGCAGTTACTCCGGCGGAACTAATGAAAAACTGTTTTTT; CDR3: CASSYSGGTNEKLFF
J: TRBJ1-6; D: -; size: -; V: TRBV7-9; DNA: TGTGCCAGCAGTCCCGAGGGGGATCGGGGATTTTCACCCCTCCACTTT; CDR3: CASSPEGDRGFSPLHF
J: TRBJ1-4; D: TRBD1; size: -; V: TRBV4-1; DNA: TGCGCCAGCAGCCAAGACGGGACAGCAAATGAAAAACTGTTTTTT; CDR3: CASSQDGTANEKLFF
J: TRBJ2-7; D: TRBD2; size: -; V: TRBV7-2; DNA: TGTGCCAGCAGCACCCAGGGGACTAGGGGCGGCTACGAGCAGTACTTC; CDR3: CASSTQGTRGGYEQYF
J: TRBJ2-2; D: -; size: -; V: TRBV7-2; DNA: TGTGCCAGCAGCATGGGACAGAACACCGGGGAGCTGTTTTTT; CDR3: CASSMGQNTGELFF
J: TRBJ1-5; D: TRBD1; size: -; V: TRBV15; DNA: TGTGCCACCAGCGGGACAGGGAATCAGCCCCAGCATTTT; CDR3: CATSGTGNQPQHF
J: TRBJ2-5; D: -; size: -; V: TRBV19; DNA: TGTGCCAGTAGTGTATTCGTCCAAGAGACCCAGTACTTC; CDR3: CASSVFVQETQYF
J: TRBJ1-1; D: -; size: -; V: TRBV7-3; DNA: TGTGCCAGCAGCCCACGACAGAAAAACACTGAAGCTTTCTTT; CDR3: CASSPRQKNTEAFF
J: TRBJ2-5; D: -; size: few; V: TRBV5-4; DNA: TGTGCCAGCAGCTTGGTACAGGCCCAAGAGACCCAGTACTTC; CDR3: CASSLVQAQETQYF
J: TRBJ2-6; D: -; size: -; V: TRBV19; DNA: TGTGCCAGTAGTAGGTTCGCAGAATCTGGGGCCAACGTCCTGACTTTC; CDR3: CASSRFAESGANVLTF
J: TRBJ2-2; D: -; size: -; V: TRBV29-1; DNA: TGCAGCGTGAAAGGGGACTACACCGGGGAGCTGTTTTTT; CDR3: CSVKGDYTGELFF
J: TRBJ2-2; D: TRBD1; size: -; V: TRBV7-2; DNA: TGTGCCAGCAGGGGGGGGACAGGGCCCACCGGGGAGCTGTTTTTT; CDR3: CASRGGTGPTGELFF
J: TRBJ1-6; D: -; size: -; V: TRBV19; DNA: TGTGCCAGTAGTATATTAGGAGAATCACCCCTCCACTTT; CDR3: CASSILGESPLHF
J: TRBJ2-3; D: TRBD2; size: -; V: TRBV25-1; DNA: TGTGCCAGCTGGACTAGCGCAGATACGCAGTATTTT; CDR3: CASWTSADTQYF
J: TRBJ1-1; D: -; size: -; V: TRBV7-2; DNA: TGTGCCAGCAGCCGTAGTGGGGGGGGCACTGAAGCTTTCTTT; CDR3: CASSRSGGGTEAFF
J: TRBJ1-5; D: -; size: once; V: TRBV19; DNA: TGTGCCAGTAGTATCTTCGGGAAAGGGGGAGAACAGCCCCAGCATTTT; CDR3: CASSIFGKGGEQPQHF
J: TRBJ2-2; D: TRBD1; size: -; V: TRBV29-1; DNA: TGCAGCGCCTCCTCCGGGACAGCGAACACCGGGGAGCTGTTTTTT; CDR3: CSASSGTANTGELFF
J: TRBJ2-3; D: TRBD2; size: -; V: TRBV5-1; DNA: TGCGCCAGCAGCACCTCTAGCGGGGGCACAGATACGCAGTATTTT; CDR3: CASSTSSGGTDTQYF
J: TRBJ2-4; D: TRBD2; size: -; V: TRBV15; DNA: TGTGCCACCAGCCCCCCTGGGGTAGCGGGAGCCAAAAACATTCAGTACTTC; CDR3: CATSPPGVAGAKNIQYF
J: TRBJ2-4; D: TRBD2; size: -; V: TRBV19; DNA: TGTGCCAGTAGTATCCAAGCGGGAGCGGTGTACTTC; CDR3: CASSIQAGAVYF
J: TRBJ1-1; D: TRBD1; size: -; V: TRBV29-1; DNA: TGCAGCGTGACAGGGGGAACTGAAGCTTTCTTT; CDR3: CSVTGGTEAFF
J: TRBJ2-7; D: -; size: -; V: TRBV28; DNA: TGTGCCAGCAGAGAAGAGGGGGACACCGCTTTCTACGAGCAGTACTTC; CDR3: CASREEGDTAFYEQYF
J: TRBJ2-1; D: TRBD2; size: -; V: TRBV11-3; DNA: TGTGCCAGCAGCGTTCGCGGGGGTCAGGGCAATGAGCAGTTCTTC; CDR3: CASSVRGGQGNEQFF
J: TRBJ2-7; D: TRBD2; size: -; V: TRBV15; DNA: TGTGCCACCAGCAGAGATAGAGGACTAGCGGTGGCGGGGCAGTACTTC; CDR3: CATSRDRGLAVAGQYF
J: TRBJ2-3; D: TRBD1; size: many; V: TRBV2; DNA: TGTGCCAGCAGTCGGACAGGGGCCTTCACAGATACGCAGTATTTT; CDR3: CASSRTGAFTDTQYF
J: TRBJ2-5; D: -; size: -; V: TRBV4-2; DNA: TGTGCCAGCAGCCGGGACAACTTCCAAGAGACCCAGTACTTC; CDR3: CASSRDNFQETQYF
J: TRBJ2-7; D: TRBD2; size: -; V: TRBV5-6; DNA: TGTGCCAGCAGCCGAGGGCTAGCGGGAGGCTACGAGCAGTACTTC; CDR3: CASSRGLAGGYEQYF
J: TRBJ2-2; D: TRBD1; size: -; V: TRBV3-1/TRBV3-2; DNA: TGTGCCAGCAGCTCCTCCGCGACAGGGATAGGCACCGGGGAGCTGTTTTTT; CDR3: CASSSSATGIGTGELFF
J: TRBJ1-2; D: TRBD1; size: -; V: TRBV30; DNA: TGTGCCTGGACCCCGCTGACAGGGGAAGATACCTATGGCTACACCTTC; CDR3: CAWTPLTGEDTYGYTF
J: TRBJ2-3; D: -; size: few; V: TRBV7-9; DNA: TGTGCCAGCAGCCCTCGTGGCCCAGATACGCAGTATTTT; CDR3: CASSPRGPDTQYF
J: TRBJ2-2; D: TRBD2; size: -; V: TRBV3-1/TRBV3-2; DNA: TGTGCCAGCAGGCCACCGGGACTAGCGGGGGCTAACACCGGGGAGCTGTTTTTT; CDR3: CASRPPGLAGANTGELFF